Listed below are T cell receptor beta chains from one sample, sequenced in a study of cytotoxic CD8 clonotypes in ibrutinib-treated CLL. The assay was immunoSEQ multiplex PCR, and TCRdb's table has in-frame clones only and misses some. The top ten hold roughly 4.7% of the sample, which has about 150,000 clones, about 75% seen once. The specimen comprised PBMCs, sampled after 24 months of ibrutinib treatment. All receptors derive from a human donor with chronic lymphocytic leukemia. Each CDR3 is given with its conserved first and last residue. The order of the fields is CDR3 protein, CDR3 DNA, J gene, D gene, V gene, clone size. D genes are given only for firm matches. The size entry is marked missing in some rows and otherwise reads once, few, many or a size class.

CASSDPGILGSPLHF | TGTGCCAGCAGCGACCCCGGGATCCTGGGATCACCCCTCCACTTT | TRBJ1-6 | - | TRBV9 | once
CASSLAPGLIYGYTF | TGTGCCAGCAGCTTAGCGCCAGGGCTGATCTATGGCTACACCTTC | TRBJ1-2 | - | TRBV7-8 | -
CASKYRADTEAFF | TGTGCCAGCAAGTACAGGGCGGACACTGAAGCTTTCTTT | TRBJ1-1 | - | TRBV27 | -
CASNRGGPTNYGYTF | TGTGCCAGCAATCGGGGCGGACCGACTAACTATGGCTACACCTTC | TRBJ1-2 | - | TRBV19 | few
CASSLASGPTDTQYF | TGTGCCAGCAGCTTAGCCTCGGGACCCACAGATACGCAGTATTTT | TRBJ2-3 | - | TRBV7-2 | -
CASSEGGPVSRPLHF | TGTGCCAGCAGTGAGGGGGGGCCGGTGAGTAGACCCCTCCACTTT | TRBJ1-6 | - | TRBV6-1 | -
CASTTGGAGTEAFF | TGTGCCAGCACCACCGGGGGGGCAGGAACTGAAGCTTTCTTT | TRBJ1-1 | - | TRBV7-8 | -
CASSQDRTLRTLHF | TGTGCCAGCTCACAGGACAGGACTCTACGGACCCTCCACTTT | TRBJ1-6 | TRBD1 | TRBV18 | few
CASSEGGGQDYGYTF | TGTGCCAGCAGCGAGGGCGGGGGACAGGACTATGGCTACACCTTC | TRBJ1-2 | TRBD1 | TRBV9 | -
CASSLGDEQYF | TGTGCCAGCAGCTTAGGCGACGAGCAGTACTTC | TRBJ2-7 | - | TRBV11-3 | -
CSVWFVESSYNEQFF | TGCAGCGTTTGGTTCGTAGAAAGCTCCTACAATGAGCAGTTCTTC | TRBJ2-1 | - | TRBV29-1 | -
CASSLGPGQGFEQYF | TGCGCCAGCAGCTTGGGGCCGGGACAGGGTTTCGAGCAGTACTTC | TRBJ2-7 | TRBD1 | TRBV5-1 | -
CASGQQGGTEAFF | TGTGCTAGTGGGCAGCAGGGTGGTACTGAAGCTTTCTTT | TRBJ1-1 | - | TRBV12-5 | -